A single count supports the clone carrying this TCR beta chain. The entry originates in a study of shared clonotypes between healthy human individuals. Assay: immunoSEQ multiplex PCR; the TCRdb copy retains only in-frame clones and omits some. The data contain over 850,000 clones, more than 75% of them singletons. This CDR3 is 15 amino acids long. CDR1 is MDHEN, CDR2 SYDVKM, per germline. V lost 6 bases to trimming and J lost 4 bases, with 17 bases between them. Material: memory CD4+ T cells from PBMCs. Sample subset: CD45RA-negative fraction. This sequence joins TRBV28 and TRBJ2-3; possible D gene TRBD1, 7 bases. The sequence was obtained from a man in his late teens or twenties in good health. Some clones in this sample may be carry-over from other donors' samples. CDR3 loop: CASRPRGTVADTQYF. Written as DNA, the CDR3 is TGTGCCAGCAGACCCCGGGGGACAGTGGCAGATACGCAGTATTTT.